Presented here are 28 T cell receptor beta chains from one specimen sequenced in a study of multiple sclerosis patients with progressive multifocal leukoencephalopathy (dated by TCRdb to the late 2010s). The sample's time point, from its label and the paper: time of PML onset. Per the publication, the treatment or condition label means: on natalizumab therapy at sampling. Library construction relied on the immunoSEQ multiplex PCR assay. This is the immuneACCESS table as TCRdb keeps it, with only in-frame sequences that have V and J called. A part of the clones is gone; compared with another copy, unresolved V genes explain less than half, and the rest is unexplained. The sample table lists about 31,000 clones, roughly 86% of them with a count of one. The ten largest clones capture around 6% of the sample. The sample in question was PBMCs, obtained from a patient treated with natalizumab. The receptors here all came from a woman aged 35 to 49 with progressive multifocal leukoencephalopathy.

The CDR3 DNA reads TGTGCCAGCAGGGCCGGGACAGGGAGAAATGGCTACACCTTC. Amino acid sequence: CASRAGTGRNGYTF. The chain combines TRBV28 with TRBJ1-2; 9 positions agree with TRBD1. J gave up 6 bases and V 6 bases, and 8 bases lay outside the gene matches. This CDR3 comprises 14 residues. Per the germline V gene, CDR1 is MDHEN and CDR2 is SYDVKM.

The chain carries TRBV14 and TRBJ1-3; perhaps TRBD1 as D (5 bases). Trimming pared 3 bases from V and 0 bases from J, leaving 18 bases between. This CDR3 is built from 18 residues. Per the germline V gene, CDR1 is SGHDN and CDR2 is FVKESK. The CDR3 coding sequence is TGTGCCAGCAGCCAGGGACGGACCATCCTTTTCTCTGGAAACACCATATATTTT. Translation gives CASSQGRTILFSGNTIYF.

V is TRBV11-2 and J is TRBJ1-1, with D tentatively TRBD1 (6 bases). Per the germline V gene, CDR1 is SGHAT and CDR2 is FQNNGV. Trimming pared 3 bases from V and 1 base from J, leaving 9 bases between. The CDR3 runs 14 residues. The DNA for the CDR3 is TGTGCCAGCAGCTTCCAGGGGAGGAACACTGAAGCTTTCTTT. Protein sequence: CASSFQGRNTEAFF.

This chain connects TRBV6-6 to TRBJ1-5; 10 positions agree with TRBD1. Trimming at V came to 7 bases and at J to 5 bases, leaving 8 bases not matched to a gene. The CDR3 loop spans 15 amino acids. Germline V CDR1 and CDR2: MNHNY, SVGAGI (reference sequence). The CDR3 nucleotides are TGTGCCAGCAATTTGGGGGGACAGGGGTATCAGCCCCAGCATTTT. Translating gives CASNLGGQGYQPQHF.

The V gene is TRBV5-1, the J gene TRBJ1-5; TRBD1 agrees at 9 bases. Trimming cost V 4 bases and J 2 bases; bases outside gene matches: 4. The CDR3 extends over 15 amino acids. The germline V gene encodes CDR1 SGHRS and CDR2 YFSETQ. DNA for the CDR3: TGCGCCAGCAGCCCGACAGGGGGTGGCAATCAGCCCCAGCATTTT. It translates to CASSPTGGGNQPQHF.

This sequence joins TRBV11-2 and TRBJ2-7; no clear D. The V end was cut by 0 bases, the J end by 0 bases, with 9 bases between. The CDR3 contains 15 residues. Germline V lookup: CDR1 SGHAT, CDR2 FQNNGV. CDR3 coding DNA: TGTGCCAGCAGCTTAGAAGGCTGGAGCTCCTACGAGCAGTACTTC. This codes for CASSLEGWSSYEQYF. The whole variable domain, remainder taken from reference TRBV11-2 and TRBJ2-7, is EAGVAQSPRYKIIEKRQSVAFWCNPISGHATLYWYQQILGQGPKLLIQFQNNGVVDDSQLPKDRFSAERLKGVDSTLKIQPAKLEDSAVYLCASSLEGWSSYEQYFGPGTRLTVT.

The chain joins TRBV11-3 to TRBJ2-2; D perhaps matches TRBD2 (7 bases). The CDR3 contains 18 residues. Germline V gives CDR1 SGHNT, CDR2 YENEEA. V gave up 5 bases and J gave up 6 bases, with 25 bases separating them. The CDR3: CASSAGFRRGQTSGELFF. CDR3 sequence (DNA): TGTGCCAGCAGCGCAGGGTTCCGGCGGGGGCAGACCTCCGGGGAGCTGTTTTTT.

The V gene is TRBV5-4, the J gene TRBJ2-1; D unclear. CDR1 is SGHNT and CDR2 is YYREEE in the germline V gene (reference sequence). Trimming took 2 bases from V and 1 from J, leaving 10 bases between them. The length of the CDR3 is 15 residues. In nucleotides, the CDR3 is TGTGCCAGCAGCTTTAGACAAGGTTCCTACAATGAGCAGTTCTTC. It is translated as CASSFRQGSYNEQFF.

The rearrangement joins TRBV7-2 to TRBJ2-7, with D perhaps TRBD2 (6 bases). Between the trimmed V and J ends, which lost 3 bases and 6 bases, there was a span of 12 bases. This CDR3 is 13 amino acids long. CDR1 is SGHTA and CDR2 is FQGNSA in the germline V gene. The CDR3 DNA follows: TGTGCCAGCAGCTTTGGAGGCGGGACCGAGCAGTACTTC. Its translation is CASSFGGGTEQYF.

The chain recombines TRBV6-1 with TRBJ2-1, with 11 bases matching TRBD2. With V trimmed by 6 bases and J by 7 bases, 14 bases remained unmatched. Per germline, CDR1 MNHNS and CDR2 SASEGT. The CDR3 contains 17 residues. The chain's CDR3 is CASSEWGLAGGRNEQFF. The CDR3 DNA is TGTGCCAGCAGCGAATGGGGCCTAGCGGGAGGCCGAAATGAGCAGTTCTTC.

CDR3 in amino acids: CASSFSTVGGYTF. The CDR3 coding sequence is TGTGCCAGCAGCTTTTCTACAGTAGGCGGCTACACCTTC. The V gene is TRBV7-9, the J gene TRBJ1-2; D ambiguous. Looked up from germline, CDR1 is SEHNR and CDR2 is FQNEAQ (reference sequence). The CDR3 spans 13 residues. The V and J ends lost 3 bases and 8 bases respectively, with 13 bases between them.

This clone was seen only a few times. The V gene is TRBV19, the J gene TRBJ1-1; D remains ambiguous. Trimming shortened V by 7 bases and J by 5 bases, and 20 bases separated the two germline ends. The CDR3 is made up of 15 amino acids. Germline V gene lookup returns CDR1 LNHDA and CDR2 SQIVND (reference sequence). The CDR3 sequence is CASIFSSNGWTEAFF. CDR3 nucleotides: TGTGCCAGTATCTTCTCCTCTAACGGATGGACTGAAGCTTTCTTT.

The V and J genes are TRBV29-1 and TRBJ1-5, with a possible D match to TRBD1 (6 bases). Germline CDR1 and CDR2: SQVTM and ANQGSEA. The ends were cut back, 6 bases at V and 7 bases at J, with 16 bases in the middle. CDR3 length equals 13 residues. CDR3 DNA sequence: TGCAGCGTCTCCGGGGGGGCGAGGCAGCCCCAGCATTTT. Protein: CSVSGGARQPQHF.

This CDR3 is CASSVTVPGSPNTGELFF. In DNA form, the CDR3 reads TGTGCCAGCAGTGTGACGGTCCCGGGGTCACCGAACACCGGGGAGCTGTTTTTT. The chain combines TRBV2 with TRBJ2-2; the D gene is possibly TRBD2 (5 bases). With 4 bases removed from V and 0 bases from J, the gap between germline ends came to 18 bases. Germline assignment: CDR1 SNHLY and CDR2 FYNNEI. The CDR3 covers 18 residues.

The chain links TRBV27 to TRBJ1-2; possibly TRBD1 for D (5 bases). The CDR3 loop spans 15 amino acids. The ends were cut back, 4 bases at V and 4 bases at J, with 16 bases in the middle. Germline V CDR1 and CDR2: MNHEY, SMNVEV (reference sequence). The CDR3 loop reads CASSSSGGARYGYTF. The DNA of the CDR3 is TGTGCCAGCAGTTCCTCGGGAGGGGCCCGCTATGGCTACACCTTC.

V and J are TRBV7-6 and TRBJ2-7; 12 nucleotides line up with TRBD2. V gave up 1 base and J gave up 1 base; unmatched junction bases: 5. Germline loops: CDR1 SGHVS, CDR2 FNYEAQ. The length of the CDR3 is 17 residues. The CDR3 DNA sequence: TGTGCCAGCAGCTTAGTAGGGACTAGCGGGCTTTCCTACGAGCAGTACTTC. Its translation is CASSLVGTSGLSYEQYF.

This chain links TRBV6-1 with TRBJ2-1; 11 bases are a match to TRBD2. The germline CDR1 and CDR2 sequences are MNHNS and SASEGT. The CDR3 is 15 residues long. J lost 7 bases, V lost 6 bases, and 8 bases had no gene match. Here the CDR3 reads CASSVPRTSGNEQFF. CDR3 DNA: TGTGCCAGCAGCGTTCCGAGGACTAGCGGGAATGAGCAGTTCTTC.

This clone came up a few times. The chain recombines TRBV11-1 with TRBJ1-4, with D unresolved. Germline V gives CDR1 SGHAT, CDR2 FQDESV (reference sequence). V shed 5 bases and J shed 3 bases, with 10 bases lying between them. CDR3 length: 14 amino acids. The CDR3 region is CASSPDGANEKLFF. CDR3 nucleotide sequence: TGTGCCAGCAGCCCTGACGGAGCTAATGAAAAACTGTTTTTT.

The V call is TRBV5-6, the J call TRBJ2-7; weak D call: TRBD1 (5 bases). The V end lost 0 bases, the J end lost 6 bases, and 10 bases lay between the germline ends. The germline V gene has CDR1 SGHDT and CDR2 YYEEEE. The CDR3 spans 13 residues. The CDR3 sequence is CASSLGGPFEQYF. The CDR3 coding sequence is TGTGCCAGCAGCTTGGGGGGCCCTTTCGAGCAGTACTTC.

The chain combines TRBV19 with TRBJ2-2, with TRBD1 identical over 12 bases. The V gene's germline CDR1 is LNHDA and CDR2 SQIVND (reference sequence). The CDR3 runs to 16 residues. The V gene end was trimmed by 5 bases and the J gene end by 6 bases; junction bases not matched to a gene: 7. CDR3 sequence reads: CASSPRDRGRPGELFF. Here the CDR3 DNA reads TGTGCCAGTAGTCCCAGGGACAGGGGGCGCCCCGGGGAGCTGTTTTTT.

This clone was counted once. The rearrangement links TRBV5-8 to TRBJ2-7, with D tentatively TRBD2 (7 bases). This CDR3 contains 13 residues. Trimming shortened V by 3 bases and J by 4 bases, and 11 bases separated the two germline ends. Germline V gives CDR1 SGHTS, CDR2 YDEGEE. The DNA of the CDR3 is TGTGCCAGCAGCTCCAGGGGAGGGTACGAGCAGTACTTC. Translation gives CASSSRGGYEQYF.

The chain combines TRBV25-1 with TRBJ1-1; D unclear. The ends were cut back, 3 bases at V and 4 bases at J, with 12 bases in the middle. CDR1 is MGHDK, CDR2 SYGVNS, per germline. The CDR3 spans 14 residues. The CDR3 sequence is CASSDPGRATEAFF. CDR3 coding DNA: TGTGCCAGCAGTGATCCGGGTCGGGCCACTGAAGCTTTCTTT.

This clone showed up just a few times. CDR3: CAIGAGGLPRSGYTF. CDR3 nucleotide sequence: TGTGCCATCGGGGCAGGGGGTTTACCCCGTTCTGGCTACACCTTC. The rearrangement links TRBV7-2 to TRBJ1-2; TRBD1 matches at 7 bases. The CDR3 runs 15 residues. Germline V lookup: CDR1 SGHTA, CDR2 FQGNSA. Unmatched junction bases numbered 18, after V lost 10 bases and J lost 7 bases.

The CDR3 DNA sequence: TGTGCCAGTAGTTTTGGACTAGCGGGGCGAGAGACCCAGTACTTC. Translation: CASSFGLAGRETQYF. The chain joins TRBV19 to TRBJ2-5; 12 bases are a match to TRBD2. The germline V gene encodes CDR1 LNHDA and CDR2 SQIVND (reference sequence). This CDR3 has 15 amino acids. The trim removed 5 bases at V and 4 bases at J, leaving 5 bases unmatched.

This chain links TRBV5-1 with TRBJ2-2; D may be TRBD2 (6 bases). Germline-derived CDR1 and CDR2 are SGHRS and YFSETQ. V was cut by 4 bases and J by 5 bases, with 12 bases left in between. The CDR3 runs to 14 residues. The CDR3, as DNA: TGCGCCAGCAGCCCGGGGGTTGGGACCGGGGAGCTGTTTTTT. Translation: CASSPGVGTGELFF.

The chain recombines TRBV19 with TRBJ2-1, with 7 nucleotides matching TRBD1. With V trimmed by 1 base and J by 3 bases, 3 bases remained unmatched. The CDR3 consists of 15 residues. Germline loops: CDR1 LNHDA, CDR2 SQIVND (reference sequence). The CDR3 nucleotides read TGTGCCAGTAGTATAGTTACAGGGGACTACAATGAGCAGTTCTTC. This encodes CASSIVTGDYNEQFF.

The V gene is TRBV4-2, the J gene TRBJ1-5; weak D call: TRBD1 (6 bases). CDR1 is LGHNA and CDR2 is YNFKEQ in the germline V gene. Trimming stripped 5 bases from V and 5 bases from J, with 10 bases between. The CDR3 totals 13 residues. CDR3 DNA: TGTGCCAGCAGCGTCCCAGGGGATCAGCCCCAGCATTTT. Amino acid sequence: CASSVPGDQPQHF.

This clone was seen a handful of times. The chain combines TRBV9 with TRBJ1-1; D possibly corresponds to TRBD1 (5 bases). The CDR3 length is 12 residues. The germline V gene has CDR1 SGDLS and CDR2 YYNGEE. Between the trimmed V and J ends, which lost 7 bases and 2 bases, there was a span of 9 bases. CDR3 residues: CASGGGNTEAFF. CDR3 nucleotide sequence: TGTGCCAGCGGTGGGGGAAACACTGAAGCTTTCTTT. The full variable domain, completed using reference TRBV9 and TRBJ1-1, is DSGVTQTPKHLITATGQRVTLRCSPRSGDLSVYWYQQSLDQGLQFLIQYYNGEERAKGNILERFSAQQFPDLHSELNLSSLELGDSALYFCASGGGNTEAFFGQGTRLTVV.